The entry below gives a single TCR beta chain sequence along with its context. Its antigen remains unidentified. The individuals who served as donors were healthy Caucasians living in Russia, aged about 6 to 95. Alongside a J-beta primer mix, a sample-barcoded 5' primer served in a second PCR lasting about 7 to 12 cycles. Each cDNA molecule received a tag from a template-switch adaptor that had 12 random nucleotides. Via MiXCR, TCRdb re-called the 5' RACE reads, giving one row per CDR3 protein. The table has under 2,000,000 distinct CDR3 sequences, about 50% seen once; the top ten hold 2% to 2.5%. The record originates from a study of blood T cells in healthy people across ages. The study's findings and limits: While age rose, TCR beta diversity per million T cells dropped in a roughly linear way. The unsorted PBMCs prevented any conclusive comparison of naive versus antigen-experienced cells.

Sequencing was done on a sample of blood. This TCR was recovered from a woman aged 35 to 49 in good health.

The CDR3 here is CASRRTGQPQPQHF. CDR3 sequence (DNA): TGTGCCAGCAGGCGAACTGGACAGCCTCAGCCCCAGCATTTT. The chain has TRBV28 and TRBJ1-5, with D possibly being TRBD1 (6 bases). Trimming removed 6 bases at V and 6 bases at J, with 15 bases between. Germline CDR1 and CDR2: MDHEN and SYDVKM. The CDR3 runs 14 residues.